The clone carrying this TCR beta chain was observed a handful of times. This specimen comes from a study of blood T cell repertoires in COVID-19. At the level of the study: The United States, Italy and Spain supplied acute and convalescent COVID-19 samples.

Participants were placed into cohorts based on the clinical history they reported. Donors of Cohort 3 who recovered were those that had two negative PCRs, clearance, or symptom resolution. The CDR3 length is 14 residues. Trimming cost V 4 bases and J 7 bases, with 14 bases left between them. The germline V gene has CDR1 LNHDA and CDR2 SQIVND (reference sequence). Original methodology: Reference gene primer amplification gave estimated nucleated cell counts. Profiled with immunoSEQ multiplex PCR; TCRdb holds only in-frame clones, not every one. V and J calls and clone size are as listed in that table; D and trimming were resolved from the DNA. The table lists a few hundred thousand clones, approximately 92% of them singletons, with 2% to 3% in the top ten.

The sequence was collected from a woman aged 18-30 years who had recovered from COVID-19. The sequenced sample consisted of PBMCs or T cells enriched from blood (not recorded which). This chain connects TRBV19 to TRBJ1-5; maybe TRBD1 (6 bases). The CDR3, as DNA: TGTGCCAGTAGTAGGGGGGGCGCTGGGCAGCCCCAGCATTTT. Its protein product is CASSRGGAGQPQHF.